The rows below give T cell receptor beta chains drawn from one sample of a study of type 1 regulatory T cells. TCRdb ran MiXCR on the reads and lists one entry per CDR3 protein. The sample gives about 71,000 distinct CDR3 sequences, less than 25% of which show up once; under 8.5% is in the top ten. These TCRs are of unknown antigen specificity. Sequencing input: cultured type 1 regulatory T (Tr1) cells, either the whole culture or a sorted fraction (not recorded which). The receptor source for this set is a human donor in good health. Each CDR3 is given with its conserved first and last residue. A D gene is named only where the DNA matches it firmly. Part of the rows lack a size; the others show once, few, many or a class for expanded clones.

clone size	V gene	D gene	J gene	CDR3 DNA	CDR3 protein
.	TRBV12-3/TRBV12-4	TRBD2	TRBJ2-1	TGTGCCAGCAGGCAAGCGGGATCCGGGAATGAGCAGTTCTTC	CASRQAGSGNEQFF
.	TRBV10-3	TRBD1	TRBJ1-5	TGTGCCATCAAGGGGACAGGTTCTCAGCCCCAGCATTTT	CAIKGTGSQPQHF
.	TRBV5-1	.	TRBJ2-3	TGCGCCGGCAGCTTAGTCACGCTAGCGAATACGCAGTATTTT	CAGSLVTLANTQYF
few	TRBV6-5	.	TRBJ2-3	TGTGCCAGCAGATATCCCCGTGGGGGGGATACGCAGTATTTT	CASRYPRGGDTQYF
many	TRBV6-5	.	TRBJ1-2	TGTGCCAGCATGCTCGGGCAGAACTATGGCTACACCTTC	CASMLGQNYGYTF
many	TRBV5-1	.	TRBJ2-5	TGCGCCAGCAGCCTTTCAGACGGGGGTCGGGAGACCCAGTACTTC	CASSLSDGGRETQYF
few	TRBV7-6	.	TRBJ2-1	TGTGCCAGCAGCTTAGCCCAATATAGTGAGCAGTTCTTC	CASSLAQYSEQFF
few	TRBV20-1	TRBD2	TRBJ2-7	TGCAGTGCTAGAACTCCTAGCGGGCACCCCTTGGGGGAGCAGTACTTC	CSARTPSGHPLGEQYF
many	TRBV4-3	.	TRBJ2-1	TGCGCCAGCAGCCAAGGGGTTCTCTCCTACAATGAGCAGTTCTTC	CASSQGVLSYNEQFF
.	TRBV12-3/TRBV12-4	TRBD1	TRBJ1-2	TGTGCCATCAGGCGTACAGGGGGCTATGGCTACACCTTC	CAIRRTGGYGYTF
few	TRBV12-3/TRBV12-4	.	TRBJ2-2	TGTGCCAGCAATTTGGATGGGAAGAACACCGGGGAGCTGTTTTTT	CASNLDGKNTGELFF
many	TRBV7-9	.	TRBJ1-1	TGTGCCAGCAGCTTAGCGGGGAACACTGAAGCTTTCTTT	CASSLAGNTEAFF
many	TRBV7-8	.	TRBJ1-1	TGTGCCAGCAGCCTTACAGCCATGAACACTGAAGCTTTCTTT	CASSLTAMNTEAFF
.	TRBV7-3	.	TRBJ2-5	TGTGCCAGCAGCTTAATGGGCAGGGGCCCCGTTCAAGAGACCCAGTACTTC	CASSLMGRGPVQETQYF
.	TRBV20-1	.	TRBJ2-5	TGCAGTGCTAGAGACTGGGCGTACGAGACCCAGTACTTC	CSARDWAYETQYF
few	TRBV29-1	TRBD2	TRBJ2-1	TGCAGCGGACTAGCGGTGGATCCCAACAATGAGCAGTTCTTC	CSGLAVDPNNEQFF
.	TRBV7-9	.	TRBJ2-6	TGTGCCAGCAGTCTTTTAGTCCTCTCTGGGGCCAACGTCCTGACTTTC	CASSLLVLSGANVLTF
.	TRBV30	TRBD1	TRBJ2-1	TGTGCCTGGAGTCGGACAGGGGTCGACGATGAGCAGTTCTTC	CAWSRTGVDDEQFF
.	TRBV27	.	TRBJ2-7	TGTGCCAGCAGTTACAGGGTTTCCCCCCCGGAATACGAGCAGTACTTC	CASSYRVSPPEYEQYF
few	TRBV5-1	.	TRBJ1-1	TGCGCCAGCAGACTGGGGGGTATGGACACTGAAGCTTTCTTT	CASRLGGMDTEAFF
.	TRBV7-2	TRBD1	TRBJ1-1	TGTGCCAGCAGCGGACAGGAGAACACTGAAGCTTTCTTT	CASSGQENTEAFF
few	TRBV10-3	.	TRBJ2-3	TGTGCCATCAGTGAGGGCCCCCGGGTGATCACAGATACGCAGTATTTT	CAISEGPRVITDTQYF
.	TRBV5-6	TRBD2	TRBJ2-1	TGTGCCAGCAGTTCCGGGACTAGAAGGGGCGATGAGCAGTTCTTC	CASSSGTRRGDEQFF
.	TRBV20-1	.	TRBJ1-1	TGCAGTGCTAGCGGGACCATAGGAGGTGAAGCTTTCTTT	CSASGTIGGEAFF
few	TRBV3-1	.	TRBJ1-4	TGTGCCAGCAGTCACAACCCAGCCTCGAATGAAAAACTGTTTTTT	CASSHNPASNEKLFF
few	TRBV20-1	.	TRBJ2-5	TGCAGTGCTAGAGCGTTTCTTCGGGGAGAGACCCAGTACTTC	CSARAFLRGETQYF
.	TRBV19	TRBD2	TRBJ2-7	TGTGCCAGTAGTAAGGGACTAGCGGACTTGTCCTACGAGCAGTACTTC	CASSKGLADLSYEQYF
few	TRBV29-1	.	TRBJ2-5	TGCAGCGTCGTACCCCAAGAGACCCAGTACTTC	CSVVPQETQYF
.	TRBV5-6	TRBD1	TRBJ2-4	TGTGCCAGCAGCGGGGGACAGGGGAGGAAAAACATTCAGTACTTC	CASSGGQGRKNIQYF
.	TRBV7-7	TRBD2	TRBJ2-3	TGTGCTAGCAGCTTAGCGGCGGGAGCGGCGGGAGATACGCAGTATTTT	CASSLAAGAAGDTQYF
.	TRBV5-1	.	TRBJ1-1	TGCGCCAGCAGCTTGTTAGGAAACACTGAAGCTTTCTTT	CASSLLGNTEAFF
.	TRBV7-9	TRBD2	TRBJ2-1	TGTGCCAGCAGCAAAAGACCCGGGACTAGCGGGAGTTTAGGTGAGCAGTTCTTC	CASSKRPGTSGSLGEQFF
.	TRBV10-3	.	TRBJ2-3	TGTGCCATCAGTGTTAGCGGCACAGATACGCAGTATTTT	CAISVSGTDTQYF
.	TRBV7-9	.	TRBJ2-3	TGTGCCAGCAGCTTAGGGGGACACCACACAGATACGCAGTATTTT	CASSLGGHHTDTQYF
.	TRBV5-6	.	TRBJ1-1	TGTGCCAGCAACTTGCCAGGGGTTGCCACTGAAGCTTTCTTT	CASNLPGVATEAFF
.	TRBV18	.	TRBJ2-7	TGTGCCAGCTCACCAGGGGAAGCCTACGAGCAGTACTTC	CASSPGEAYEQYF
.	TRBV20-1	.	TRBJ2-3	TGCAGTGCTAATCCCGGCCACACAGATACGCAGTATTTT	CSANPGHTDTQYF
.	TRBV6-5	TRBD2	TRBJ2-1	TGTGCCACCCAGCGGGAGGGTTACAATGAGCAGTTCTTC	CATQREGYNEQFF
few	TRBV18	.	TRBJ1-5	TGTGCCAGCTCACTAAGAGGGGGGGTGGATCAGCCCCAGCATTTT	CASSLRGGVDQPQHF
.	TRBV12-3/TRBV12-4	.	TRBJ1-3	TGTGCCAGCAGTCTCTCCGACACCATATATTTT	CASSLSDTIYF
.	TRBV12-3/TRBV12-4	.	TRBJ1-1	TGTGCCAGCAGTCCATCTGGGGGGGTCCTAGGCACTGAAGCTTTCTTT	CASSPSGGVLGTEAFF
few	TRBV5-6	TRBD1	TRBJ1-1	TGTGCCAGCAGCCCTAGGGACAGGGTGAAAGCTTTCTTT	CASSPRDRVKAFF
.	TRBV5-1	.	TRBJ2-5	TGCGCCAGCAGCTTGGGGGGGTCCCAAGAGACCCAGTACTTC	CASSLGGSQETQYF